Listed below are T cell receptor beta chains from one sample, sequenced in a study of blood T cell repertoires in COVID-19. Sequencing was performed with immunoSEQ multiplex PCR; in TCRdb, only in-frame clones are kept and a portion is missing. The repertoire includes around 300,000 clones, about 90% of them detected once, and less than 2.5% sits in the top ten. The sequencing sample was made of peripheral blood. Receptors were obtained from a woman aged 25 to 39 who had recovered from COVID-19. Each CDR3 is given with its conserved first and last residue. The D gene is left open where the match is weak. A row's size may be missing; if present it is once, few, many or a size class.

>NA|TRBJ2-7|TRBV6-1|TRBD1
CASSDTGQGLYEQYF
TGTGCCAGCAGTGATACGGGACAGGGGCTCTACGAGCAGTACTTC
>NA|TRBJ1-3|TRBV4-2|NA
CASSQLSDTIYF
TGTGCCAGCAGCCAATTGTCTGACACCATATATTTT
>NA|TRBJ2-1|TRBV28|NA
CASTGEWWTEKDNEQFF
TGTGCCAGCACCGGGGAGTGGTGGACAGAGAAAGACAATGAGCAGTTCTTC
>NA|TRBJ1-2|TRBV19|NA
CASSILQGNYGYTF
TGTGCCAGTAGTATACTCCAGGGGAACTATGGCTACACCTTC
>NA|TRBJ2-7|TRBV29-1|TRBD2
CSASGTSGTYEQYF
TGCAGCGCGAGCGGGACTAGCGGGACCTACGAGCAGTACTTC
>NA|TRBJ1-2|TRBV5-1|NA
CASRGNGRGPRDGYTF
TGCGCCAGCCGCGGAAACGGGCGGGGACCTCGCGATGGCTACACCTTC
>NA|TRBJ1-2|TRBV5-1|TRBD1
CASSPTGTANYGYTF
TGCGCCAGCAGCCCAACCGGGACAGCAAACTATGGCTACACCTTC
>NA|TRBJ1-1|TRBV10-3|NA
CAISEPGTEAFF
TGTGCCATCAGTGAGCCAGGTACTGAAGCTTTCTTT
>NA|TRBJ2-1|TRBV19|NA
CASGLGNEQFF
TGTGCCAGCGGACTGGGGAATGAGCAGTTCTTC
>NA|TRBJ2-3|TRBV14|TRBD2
CASSQDRWGLAGPDTQYF
TGTGCCAGCAGCCAAGATCGTTGGGGACTAGCGGGACCAGATACGCAGTATTTT
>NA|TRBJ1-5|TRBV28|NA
CASRHSGGSNQPQHF
TGTGCCAGCAGGCACTCCGGGGGAAGCAATCAGCCCCAGCATTTT
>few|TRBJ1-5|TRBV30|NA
CAWSPVGDSNQPQHF
TGTGCCTGGAGTCCCGTCGGAGATAGCAATCAGCCCCAGCATTTT
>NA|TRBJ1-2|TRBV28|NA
CASRGPYGYTF
TGTGCCAGCAGGGGCCCCTATGGCTACACCTTC
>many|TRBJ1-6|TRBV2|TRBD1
CASSEATGVRNNSPLHF
TGTGCCAGCAGTGAAGCAACAGGGGTGAGAAACAATTCACCCCTCCACTTT
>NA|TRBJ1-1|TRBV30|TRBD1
CAWRGQGVPPIAEAFF
TGTGCCTGGAGAGGACAGGGGGTCCCCCCGATCGCTGAAGCTTTCTTT
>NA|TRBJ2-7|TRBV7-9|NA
CASRSGEAYEQYF
TGTGCCAGCAGATCGGGAGAGGCCTACGAGCAGTACTTC
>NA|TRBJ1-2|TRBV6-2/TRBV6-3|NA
CASSPLMRGYTF
TGTGCCAGCAGTCCCCTCATGCGTGGCTACACCTTC
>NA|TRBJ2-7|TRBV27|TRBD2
CASSPGLAGTYEQYF
TGTGCCAGCAGTCCTGGACTAGCGGGGACCTACGAGCAGTACTTC
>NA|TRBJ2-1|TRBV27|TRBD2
CASSIGTSGGIYNEQFF
TGTGCCAGCAGCATAGGGACTAGCGGGGGGATTTACAATGAGCAGTTCTTC
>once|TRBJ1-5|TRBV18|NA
CASSPDRNQPQHF
TGTGCCAGCTCGCCAGACAGAAATCAGCCCCAGCATTTT
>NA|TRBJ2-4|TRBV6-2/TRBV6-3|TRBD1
CASGRGRQGSIQYF
TGTGCCAGCGGCCGGGGCCGACAGGGGAGCATTCAGTACTTC
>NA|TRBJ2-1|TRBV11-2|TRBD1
CASSPPPRTGVGNEQFF
TGTGCCAGCAGCCCCCCGCCGAGGACAGGGGTGGGGAATGAGCAGTTCTTC
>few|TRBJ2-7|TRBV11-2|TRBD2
CASSFGLGGGEQYF
TGTGCCAGCAGCTTCGGACTAGGTGGAGGCGAGCAGTACTTC
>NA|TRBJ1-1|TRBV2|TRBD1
CASRAGDRANTEAFF
TGTGCCAGCAGAGCCGGGGACAGGGCGAACACTGAAGCTTTCTTT
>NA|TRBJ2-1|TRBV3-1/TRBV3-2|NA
CASSPGTPNEQFF
TGTGCCAGCAGCCCCGGGACTCCCAATGAGCAGTTCTTC
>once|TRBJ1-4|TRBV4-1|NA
CASSQVALGGLFF
TGCGCCAGCAGCCAAGTGGCCCTGGGGGGACTGTTTTTT
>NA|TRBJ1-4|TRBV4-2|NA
CASSQALGLADEKLFF
TGTGCCAGCAGCCAAGCACTAGGACTAGCGGATGAAAAACTGTTTTTT
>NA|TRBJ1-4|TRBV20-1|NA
CSAMEEKLFF
TGCAGTGCTATGGAGGAAAAACTGTTTTTT
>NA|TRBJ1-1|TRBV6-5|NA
CASTGGTEAFF
TGTGCCAGCACCGGGGGCACTGAAGCTTTCTTT
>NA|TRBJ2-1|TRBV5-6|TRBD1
CASSSLPPGQGNNEQFF
TGTGCCAGCAGCTCCCTGCCTCCGGGACAGGGTAACAATGAGCAGTTCTTC
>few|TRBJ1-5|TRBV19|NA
CASSQGTRSNQPQHF
TGTGCCAGTAGTCAGGGGACCCGGAGCAATCAGCCCCAGCATTTT
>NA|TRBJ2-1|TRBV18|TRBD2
CASSPVQGGYNEQFF
TGTGCCAGCTCACCAGTTCAGGGAGGGTACAATGAGCAGTTCTTC
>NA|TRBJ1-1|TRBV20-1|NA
CSARTEAEAFF
TGCAGTGCTAGAACTGAGGCTGAAGCTTTCTTT
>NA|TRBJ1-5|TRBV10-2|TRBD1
CASSDRGNQPQHF
TGCGCCAGTTCAGACAGGGGTAATCAGCCCCAGCATTTT